Shown below are 32 T cell receptor beta chains from a single sample sequenced in a study of identical twins. In TCRdb, the 5' RACE reads were re-called with MiXCR into one record per CDR3 protein. The sample shows nearly 250,000 distinct CDR3 sequences, approximately 7% of them seen only once. The sample was also linked to a second study, of yellow fever vaccine responses in identical twins.

The sequencing input was memory (CD45RO+) T cells sorted from blood. The receptors here all came from a woman aged 18-30 years in good health.

This clonotype showed up just a few times. The chain employs TRBV7-9 and TRBJ2-2; TRBD2 might be the D (5 bases). Per germline, CDR1 SEHNR and CDR2 FQNEAQ (reference sequence). This CDR3 is built from 14 residues. V was cut by 4 bases and J by 6 bases, with 12 bases left in between. CDR3: CASSSQLVAGELFF. CDR3 nucleotides: TGTGCCAGCAGCTCCCAACTAGTAGCCGGGGAGCTGTTTTTT. The variable domain in full, completed from reference TRBV7-9 and TRBJ2-2, reads DTGVSQNPRHKITKRGQNVTFRCDPISEHNRLYWYRQTLGQGPEFLTYFQNEAQLEKSRLLSDRFSAERPKGSFSTLEIQRTEQGDSAMYLCASSSQLVAGELFFGEGSRLTVL.

This clonotype was counted at least ten times. The J gene is TRBJ2-1, the V gene TRBV12-3 or TRBV12-4; D possibly corresponds to TRBD2 (6 bases). The CDR3 is 12 amino acids. V was trimmed by 6 bases and J by 7 bases, leaving 10 bases between them. In DNA form, the CDR3 reads TGTGCCAGCAGCCAGACTAGGAATGAGCAGTTCTTC. It yields the protein CASSQTRNEQFF.

This clonotype was seen a few times. V and J are TRBV28 and TRBJ2-1; D tentatively fits TRBD1 or TRBD2 (5 bases each). The germline V and J ends were trimmed by 5 bases and 3 bases, with 11 bases remaining between them. The V gene's germline CDR1 is MDHEN and CDR2 SYDVKM. The CDR3 totals 14 residues. CDR3 DNA sequence: TGTGCCAGCAGTCCCGGGACCATCTACAATGAGCAGTTCTTC. Protein sequence: CASSPGTIYNEQFF.

This clonotype was found a few times. V gene TRBV11-2 combines with J gene TRBJ2-2; D may be TRBD2 (6 bases). The CDR3 covers 17 residues. Between the trimmed V and J ends, which lost 0 bases and 1 base, there was a span of 12 bases. Per the germline V gene, CDR1 is SGHAT and CDR2 is FQNNGV. CDR3 residues: CASSLDYRDWNTGELFF. The CDR3 bases are TGTGCCAGCAGCTTAGATTACCGGGACTGGAACACCGGGGAGCTGTTTTTT.

This clonotype was recorded many times. The CDR3 DNA is TGCGCCAGCACGGCCGCAGATACGCAGTATTTT. Translation gives CASTAADTQYF. The rearrangement uses TRBV5-1 and TRBJ2-3; the D is unclear. V was shortened by 6 bases and J by 4 bases, with 6 bases between the two germline ends. The CDR3 totals 11 residues. The germline gives CDR1 SGHRS, CDR2 YFSETQ. Together with reference TRBV5-1 and TRBJ2-3, the CDR3 gives the full variable domain: KAGVTQTPRYLIKTRGQQVTLSCSPISGHRSVSWYQQTPGQGLQFLFEYFSETQRNKGNFPGRFSGRQFSNSRSEMNVSTLELGDSALYLCASTAADTQYFGPGTRLTVL.

This clonotype was seen many times. The chain links TRBV6-5 to TRBJ2-1; TRBD2 matches 9 bases. Germline V gene lookup returns CDR1 MNHEY and CDR2 SVGAGI. V gave up 2 bases and J gave up 2 bases; unmatched junction bases: 4. The CDR3 covers 16 residues. The CDR3 coding sequence is TGTGCCAGCAGTTACGTCCGCGGGGGGGCCTACAATGAGCAGTTCTTC. Its protein is CASSYVRGGAYNEQFF.

This chain uses TRBV12-3 or TRBV12-4 with TRBJ2-1; 12 nucleotides align to TRBD1. V gave up 6 bases and J gave up 9 bases; unmatched junction bases: 9. The CDR3 is 15 residues long. This CDR3 reads CASSLGGQGASEQFF. The CDR3 DNA is TGTGCCAGCAGCTTGGGGGGACAGGGGGCGAGTGAGCAGTTCTTC.

The gene calls are TRBV18 and TRBJ2-3; the D gene could be TRBD1 or TRBD2 (5 bases each). Per germline, CDR1 KGHSH and CDR2 LQKENI. Trimming removed 2 bases from V and 2 bases from J, with 11 bases in between. The CDR3 has 15 residues. CDR3 coding DNA: TGTGCCAGCTCACCAGGGACCATATTCACAGATACGCAGTATTTT. It codes for CASSPGTIFTDTQYF.

This clonotype was seen more than once but under ten times. The rearrangement links TRBV4-2 to TRBJ2-7; maybe TRBD1 (5 bases). Germline-derived CDR1 and CDR2 are LGHNA and YNFKEQ. Trimming shortened V by 0 bases and J by 2 bases, and 17 bases separated the two germline ends. This CDR3 has 17 residues. CDR3 in amino acids: CASSQEIMAGPAYEQYF. The DNA of the CDR3 is TGTGCCAGCAGCCAAGAGATTATGGCAGGGCCTGCCTACGAGCAGTACTTC.

The sample holds a few counts of this clonotype. V is TRBV6-5 and J is TRBJ2-5; D possibly uses TRBD1 or TRBD2 (5 bases each). Germline V lookup: CDR1 MNHEY, CDR2 SVGAGI. This CDR3 is built from 16 residues. The germline V and J ends were trimmed by 4 bases and 0 bases, with 15 bases remaining between them. The CDR3 DNA reads TGTGCCAGCAGTTGGACGTGGGGGAAGTACCAAGAGACCCAGTACTTC. Translated: CASSWTWGKYQETQYF.

There are many counts of this clonotype. V gene TRBV7-6 combines with J gene TRBJ2-7, with D tentatively TRBD1 (6 bases). CDR3 length: 17 amino acids. Germline CDR1 SGHVS, CDR2 FNYEAQ. Trimming stripped 1 base from V and 7 bases from J, with 23 bases between. CDR3 residues: CASSLDAGQSLIGEQYF. CDR3 DNA: TGTGCCAGCAGCTTAGATGCCGGACAGAGCCTAATAGGGGAGCAGTACTTC.

This chain connects TRBV7-6 to TRBJ2-1; 9 bases agree with TRBD2. The CDR3 sequence is 16 residues long. CDR1 is SGHVS, CDR2 FNYEAQ, per germline. J was trimmed by 6 bases and V by 5 bases; bases with no gene match: 11. The CDR3 region is CASSRSSGIPGNEQFF. CDR3 bases: TGTGCCAGCAGCCGGTCTAGCGGGATCCCTGGCAATGAGCAGTTCTTC.

V usage is TRBV7-9 and J usage is TRBJ2-5, with D perhaps TRBD1 (6 bases). Germline CDR1 is SEHNR and CDR2 is FQNEAQ (reference sequence). The CDR3 runs 15 residues. V was cut by 1 base and J by 3 bases, with 12 bases left in between. This chain's CDR3 is CASSLDRTVKETQYF. Written as DNA, the CDR3 is TGTGCCAGCAGCTTAGACCGGACAGTCAAAGAGACCCAGTACTTC.

This clonotype was seen at least ten times. The chain employs TRBV15 and TRBJ2-7; the D is unclear. CDR1 and CDR2 from the germline V gene are LNHNV and YYDKDF (reference sequence). The CDR3 extends over 12 amino acids. Trimming removed 4 bases at V and 2 bases at J, with 6 bases between. Written as DNA, the CDR3 is TGTGCCACCAGCAACGGACCCTACGAGCAGTACTTC. Encoded protein: CATSNGPYEQYF.

This clonotype was seen many times. The gene calls are TRBV5-1 and TRBJ2-7; 14 nucleotides match TRBD2. The J segment lost 2 bases and the V segment lost 0 bases, leaving 13 bases of the junction unmatched. Looked up from germline, CDR1 is SGHRS and CDR2 is YFSETQ. The CDR3 runs 20 residues. The CDR3 protein is CASSLGPGLAGVEATYEQYF. Here the CDR3 DNA reads TGCGCCAGCAGCTTGGGGCCGGGACTAGCGGGAGTAGAAGCCACCTACGAGCAGTACTTC.

This clonotype was counted ten times or more. This rearrangement joins TRBV24-1 to TRBJ1-2; D unresolved. CDR1 is KGHDR, CDR2 SFDVKD, per germline. The CDR3 has 12 amino acids. V was clipped by 4 bases and J by 8 bases, with 10 bases between them. CDR3 loop: CATSDFVGGYTF. CDR3 DNA: TGTGCCACCAGTGACTTTGTGGGCGGCTACACCTTC.

This clonotype has at least ten counts. The V gene is TRBV7-8, the J gene TRBJ2-7, with D possibly being TRBD1 (6 bases). The CDR3 has 16 amino acids. V lost 2 bases, J lost 0 bases, and 14 bases lay in between. Germline CDR1 SGHVS, CDR2 FQNEAQ. CDR3: CASSLYGQYRSYEQYV. CDR3 nucleotides: TGTGCCAGCAGCTTATATGGACAGTACCGCTCCTACGAGCAGTACGTC.

There are many counts of this clonotype. This chain uses TRBV7-3 with TRBJ2-2; D could derive from TRBD1 or TRBD2 (6 bases each). The CDR3 consists of 16 residues. V was trimmed by 5 bases and J by 7 bases, leaving 20 bases between them. Germline CDR1 SGHTA, CDR2 FQGTGA. CDR3 bases: TGTGCCAGCAGCGCCTATGTATGGGGGGCGGTCGGGGAGCTGTTTTTT. It specifies CASSAYVWGAVGELFF.

This clonotype has just a few counts. V and J are TRBV9 and TRBJ1-6, with a tentative D call TRBD1 (6 bases). The CDR3 totals 15 residues. The germline V gene has CDR1 SGDLS and CDR2 YYNGEE. V was cut by 4 bases and J by 8 bases, with 16 bases left in between. DNA of the CDR3: TGTGCCAGCAGCCTAACATTACAGGGTGATTCACCCCTCCACTTT. Amino acids: CASSLTLQGDSPLHF.

The table lists this clonotype with a few counts. The chain carries TRBV19 and TRBJ2-1; 8 bases fit TRBD1. The CDR3 extends over 13 amino acids. Trimming at V came to 3 bases and at J to 9 bases, leaving 4 bases not matched to a gene. Germline V gene lookup returns CDR1 LNHDA and CDR2 SQIVND (reference sequence). This chain's CDR3 is CASSIQQGGEQFF. CDR3 in DNA: TGTGCCAGTAGTATCCAACAGGGGGGTGAGCAGTTCTTC.

The rearrangement uses TRBV4-1 and TRBJ2-2; D unresolved. The V end was cut by 1 base, the J end by 8 bases, with 11 bases between. Germline V gives CDR1 MGHRA, CDR2 YSYEKL. This CDR3 spans 14 amino acids. The CDR3 region has the DNA TGCGCCAGCAGCCAAGTGGCAGCAGCTGGGGAGCTGTTTTTT. It encodes CASSQVAAAGELFF.

The V gene is TRBV24-1, the J gene TRBJ2-5; 7 nucleotides line up with TRBD2. The CDR3 is 15 residues long. Germline lookup yields CDR1 KGHDR and CDR2 SFDVKD. V lost 0 bases to trimming and J lost 4 bases; unmatched junction nucleotides: 4. The CDR3 loop is CATSDLGGGPETQYF. The DNA of the CDR3 is TGTGCCACCAGTGATTTGGGGGGAGGGCCAGAGACCCAGTACTTC.

The chain carries TRBV7-9 and TRBJ2-1, with D perhaps TRBD1 (6 bases). Germline assignment: CDR1 SEHNR and CDR2 FQNEAQ (reference sequence). V gave up 1 base and J gave up 8 bases, with 21 bases separating them. The CDR3 consists of 17 residues. DNA of the CDR3: TGTGCCAGCAGCTTAGTCTCTGGGGACACCAGTAGGGATGAGCAGTTCTTC. Its translation: CASSLVSGDTSRDEQFF. The full variable domain, in which reference TRBV7-9 and TRBJ2-1 provide the parts outside the CDR3, is DTGVSQNPRHKITKRGQNVTFRCDPISEHNRLYWYRQTLGQGPEFLTYFQNEAQLEKSRLLSDRFSAERPKGSFSTLEIQRTEQGDSAMYLCASSLVSGDTSRDEQFFGPGTRLTVL.

This clonotype was observed at least ten times. CDR3 nucleotide sequence: TGTGCCACCAGCAGAGATGGGACAGGGGCCTCCAATCAGCCCCAGCATTTT. Protein product: CATSRDGTGASNQPQHF. The J gene is TRBJ1-5, the V gene TRBV15, with 10 bases lining up with TRBD1. V was clipped by 0 bases and J by 3 bases; unmatched bases: 5. The CDR3 is made up of 17 amino acids. Germline V lookup: CDR1 LNHNV, CDR2 YYDKDF (reference sequence).

This clonotype was counted a few times. V usage is TRBV28 and J usage is TRBJ1-2, with a tentative D call TRBD1 (6 bases). Trimming took off 7 bases at V and 3 bases at J, with 12 bases between the two ends. The CDR3 sequence is 13 residues long. Germline loops: CDR1 MDHEN, CDR2 SYDVKM. The CDR3: CASNSNRDYGYTF. DNA of the CDR3: TGTGCCAGCAACTCGAACAGGGACTATGGCTACACCTTC.

The chain couples TRBV19 to TRBJ2-5; 7 nucleotides line up with TRBD1. V lost 4 bases and J lost 1; bases outside the gene matches: 3. CDR1 and CDR2 from the germline V gene are LNHDA and SQIVND (reference sequence). This CDR3 is built from 14 residues. The chain's CDR3 is CASSTRGIQETQYF. DNA of the CDR3: TGTGCCAGTAGTACCAGGGGGATCCAAGAGACCCAGTACTTC.

Many counts were recorded for this clonotype. The chain joins TRBV5-1 to TRBJ2-2; no clear D gene. This CDR3 region has 13 residues. Germline CDR1 and CDR2: SGHRS and YFSETQ. The ends were cut back, 0 bases at V and 4 bases at J, with 4 bases in the middle. CDR3 amino acids: CASSLVTTGELFF. In nucleotides, the CDR3 is TGCGCCAGCAGCTTGGTAACCACCGGGGAGCTGTTTTTT. The variable domain in full, with the rest retrieved from reference TRBV5-1 and TRBJ2-2, is KAGVTQTPRYLIKTRGQQVTLSCSPISGHRSVSWYQQTPGQGLQFLFEYFSETQRNKGNFPGRFSGRQFSNSRSEMNVSTLELGDSALYLCASSLVTTGELFFGEGSRLTVL.

This clonotype was picked up many times. V is TRBV20-1 and J is TRBJ2-1; 10 bases align to TRBD2. The CDR3 runs 15 residues. With 0 bases clipped from V and 3 bases from J, the junction kept 2 bases outside the gene matches. The germline CDR1 and CDR2 sequences are DFQATT and SNEGSKA (reference sequence). The chain's CDR3 is CSARDLAGDYNEQFF. CDR3 bases: TGCAGTGCTAGAGATCTAGCGGGAGACTACAATGAGCAGTTCTTC.

The rearrangement uses TRBV5-1 and TRBJ2-1; TRBD2 matches 11 bases. The CDR3 is 16 amino acids. V lost 5 bases, J lost 0 bases, and 4 bases stayed unmatched. From germline, CDR1 is SGHRS and CDR2 YFSETQ. CDR3 coding DNA: TGCGCCAGCAGAATTAGCGGGGGGGCCTCCTACAATGAGCAGTTCTTC. Translation: CASRISGGASYNEQFF.

This clonotype was found a few times. The chain carries TRBV20-1 and TRBJ1-5, with D possibly TRBD1 on 6 matching bases. Trimming stripped 6 bases from V and 7 bases from J, with 16 bases between. The CDR3 totals 13 residues. Germline lookup yields CDR1 DFQATT and CDR2 SNEGSKA (reference sequence). CDR3: CSALEAGAQPQHF. The CDR3 DNA reads TGCAGTGCCCTCGAAGCGGGGGCACAGCCCCAGCATTTT.

This clonotype was counted many times. The rearrangement uses TRBV12-3 or TRBV12-4 and TRBJ2-1; D is undetermined. The CDR3 is 15 residues long. V was trimmed by 7 bases and J by 0 bases, leaving 13 bases between them. The CDR3 DNA follows: TGTGCCAGCACCCTCCCTGATAGCTCCTACAATGAGCAGTTCTTC. This gives the protein CASTLPDSSYNEQFF.

In this sample, this clonotype turned up many times. The chain links TRBV20-1 to TRBJ2-1, with D possibly matching TRBD2 (6 bases). The CDR3 is 15 amino acids. The germline V gene encodes CDR1 DFQATT and CDR2 SNEGSKA (reference sequence). V dropped 0 bases and J dropped 3 bases, with 12 bases sitting between them. CDR3 DNA: TGCAGTGCTAGAGACCCCGGGACTGACTACAATGAGCAGTTCTTC. It translates to CSARDPGTDYNEQFF.